These 21 T cell receptor beta chains were sequenced from one sample in a study of high-grade serous ovarian cancer treatment subgroups. The data were produced by immunoSEQ multiplex PCR, yet TCRdb's version contains in-frame clones alone and is incomplete. In the table there are some 3,300 clones, 68% of which are singletons. Tumor samples were obtained before definitive surgery or chemotherapy. The sample consisted of tumor tissue. These TCRs come from a human donor with high-grade serous ovarian cancer.

This rearrangement joins TRBV2 to TRBJ2-3; D is uncertain. The length of the CDR3 is 15 residues. CDR1 is SNHLY and CDR2 is FYNNEI in the germline V gene. The germline V and J ends were trimmed by 2 bases and 4 bases, with 13 bases remaining between them. CDR3 DNA sequence: TGTGCCAGCAGTGAACAGGTCTTCCGGGCAGATACGCAGTATTTT. Its protein is CASSEQVFRADTQYF. Supplemented by reference TRBV2 and TRBJ2-3, the full variable domain reads EPEVTQTPSHQVTQMGQEVILRCVPISNHLYFYWYRQILGQKVEFLVSFYNNEISEKSEIFDDQFSVERPDGSNFTLKIRSTKLEDSAMYFCASSEQVFRADTQYFGPGTRLTVL.

The table lists this clone with a few counts. The chain carries TRBV27 and TRBJ2-1, with 8 nucleotides matching TRBD2. The germline gives CDR1 MNHEY, CDR2 SMNVEV (reference sequence). Unmatched junction bases numbered 7, after V lost 6 bases and J lost 3 bases. The CDR3 runs to 15 residues. The CDR3, as DNA: TGTGCCAGCAGCGTTCGGGGGGGGGACTACAATGAGCAGTTCTTC. Amino acids: CASSVRGGDYNEQFF.

This sequence joins TRBV4-2 and TRBJ2-4, with D possibly being TRBD1 (6 bases). CDR3 length equals 15 residues. Germline V gene data show CDR1 as LGHNA and CDR2 as YNFKEQ. The V gene lost 0 bases and the J gene lost 4 bases, with 10 bases spanning the gap. The CDR3 sequence is CASSQEGARKNIQYF. The CDR3 region has the DNA TGTGCCAGCAGCCAAGAGGGGGCTAGAAAAAACATTCAGTACTTC.

V is TRBV5-4 and J is TRBJ2-3; no definite D call. The V end lost 0 bases, the J end lost 2 bases, and 4 bases lay between the germline ends. CDR3 length equals 13 residues. The V gene's germline CDR1 is SGHNT and CDR2 YYREEE (reference sequence). CDR3 sequence: CASSLDLTDTQYF. Here the CDR3 DNA reads TGTGCCAGCAGCTTGGACCTCACAGATACGCAGTATTTT.

The chain has TRBV5-6 and TRBJ1-2, with D possibly being TRBD1 (6 bases). Trimming removed 3 bases from V and 5 bases from J, with 14 bases in between. The CDR3 extends over 14 amino acids. The germline CDR1 and CDR2 sequences are SGHDT and YYEEEE. As DNA, the CDR3 is TGTGCCAGCAGCTCCCCCGACAGGTATTATGGCTACACCTTC. Protein: CASSSPDRYYGYTF.

The sample holds one count of this clone. The chain uses TRBV11-1 and TRBJ1-1; 9 bases are a match to TRBD1. This CDR3 is 16 amino acids long. The trim removed 4 bases at V and 12 bases at J, leaving 18 bases unmatched. Germline V gives CDR1 SGHAT, CDR2 FQDESV (reference sequence). The CDR3 is CASSSLLRDREGGTFF. The CDR3 DNA is TGTGCCAGCAGCTCCCTACTCCGGGACAGGGAAGGTGGGACTTTCTTT.

In the case of this clone: The junction differs from germline at one of its ends, possibly a read error. This sequence joins TRBV5-1 and TRBJ1-2; D not resolved. The CDR3 spans 13 residues. Germline V lookup: CDR1 SGHRS, CDR2 YFSETQ. The chain's CDR3 is CASSLAENYSYTF. CDR3 DNA: TGCGCCAGCAGCTTGGCAGAAAACTATAGCTACACCTTC.

This chain joins TRBV7-3 and TRBJ2-2; D may be TRBD1 (6 bases). Germline-derived CDR1 and CDR2 are SGHTA and FQGTGA. The CDR3 length is 14 residues. V was clipped by 5 bases and J by 5 bases, with 12 bases between them. CDR3 bases: TGTGCCAGCAGCGTCGCCCAGGGGACCGGGGAGCTGTTTTTT. Protein sequence: CASSVAQGTGELFF.

This rearrangement joins TRBV9 to TRBJ2-2, with 8 bases aligning to TRBD1. Germline trimming cut 4 bases from V and 5 bases from J; bases unmatched to any gene: 7. Germline V gene data show CDR1 as SGDLS and CDR2 as YYNGEE. The CDR3 is made up of 15 amino acids. The DNA for the CDR3 is TGTGCCAGCAGCTCAAAGACAGGGGAAACCGGGGAGCTGTTTTTT. Its protein is CASSSKTGETGELFF.

The chain couples TRBV9 to TRBJ1-1, with no clear D. V shed 0 bases and J shed 1 base, with 4 bases lying between them. This CDR3 comprises 13 residues. In germline, CDR1 is SGDLS, CDR2 YYNGEE. The CDR3 DNA sequence: TGTGCCAGCAGCGTAGCCCAGAACACTGAAGCTTTCTTT. It yields the protein CASSVAQNTEAFF.

The V gene is TRBV19, the J gene TRBJ2-6; 7 bases fit TRBD2. Germline-derived CDR1 and CDR2 are LNHDA and SQIVND (reference sequence). The CDR3 spans 15 residues. Losses at the gene ends were 5 bases for V and 4 bases for J; bases not matched to a gene: 5. CDR3 in DNA: TGTGCCAGTAGTCGGCGGGGGACCGGGGCCAACGTCCTGACTTTC. It encodes CASSRRGTGANVLTF.

This sequence joins TRBV5-1 and TRBJ2-1; D remains ambiguous. The CDR3 runs to 14 residues. V was cut by 3 bases and J by 5 bases, with 12 bases left in between. In germline, CDR1 is SGHRS, CDR2 YFSETQ. CDR3 in DNA: TGCGCCAGCAGCTCCCAGCCCCCCGACAATGAGCAGTTCTTC. Translating gives CASSSQPPDNEQFF.

This chain links TRBV7-9 with TRBJ2-7; the D gene is possibly TRBD1 (6 bases). The CDR3 extends over 16 amino acids. Trimming pared 4 bases from V and 0 bases from J, leaving 16 bases between. Germline values: CDR1 SEHNR, CDR2 FQNEAQ (reference sequence). This CDR3 reads CASSSRTDISSYEQYV. CDR3 coding DNA: TGTGCCAGCAGCTCTAGGACAGACATTAGCTCCTACGAGCAGTACGTC.

V usage is TRBV20-1 and J usage is TRBJ2-7; no clear D gene. The CDR3 has 11 residues. Per germline, CDR1 DFQATT and CDR2 SNEGSKA (reference sequence). V dropped 3 bases and J dropped 3 bases, with 6 bases sitting between them. CDR3: CSASSDYEQYF. Here the CDR3 DNA reads TGCAGTGCTAGTTCCGACTACGAGCAGTACTTC.

The chain carries TRBV28 and TRBJ1-2, with TRBD1 as a possible D gene (5 bases). CDR1 is MDHEN, CDR2 SYDVKM, per germline. V lost 2 bases to trimming and J lost 6 bases, with 22 bases between them. CDR3 size: 17 residues. DNA of the CDR3: TGTGCCAGCAGTTTAGGGGTAGGACACCCGGTATTGGATGGCTACACCTTC. Translated: CASSLGVGHPVLDGYTF.

V and J are TRBV5-4 and TRBJ2-3; D is perhaps TRBD1 (5 bases). The V end was cut by 4 bases, the J end by 3 bases, with 12 bases between. CDR1 SGHNT and CDR2 YYREEE come from the germline V gene (reference sequence). The CDR3 extends over 14 amino acids. The DNA for the CDR3 is TGTGCCAGCAGCCAGGGATTCGGGACAGATACGCAGTATTTT. Protein sequence: CASSQGFGTDTQYF.

The V and J genes are TRBV4-2 and TRBJ1-4; D uncertain. The CDR3 consists of 13 residues. Looked up from germline, CDR1 is LGHNA and CDR2 is YNFKEQ. The ends were cut back, 5 bases at V and 0 bases at J, with 4 bases in the middle. The CDR3 nucleotides read TGTGCCAGCAGCTTGGCAACTAATGAAAAACTGTTTTTT. Translating gives CASSLATNEKLFF.

The chain has TRBV6-5 and TRBJ1-4; a possible D gene is TRBD1 (5 bases). Between the trimmed V and J ends, which lost 5 bases and 2 bases, there was a span of 9 bases. The V gene's germline CDR1 is MNHEY and CDR2 SVGAGI. This CDR3 is 14 amino acids long. The CDR3 here is CASSRGSTNEKLFF. CDR3 nucleotide sequence: TGTGCCAGCAGTCGGGGCTCGACTAATGAAAAACTGTTTTTT.

The chain couples TRBV7-8 to TRBJ1-4; D not certain. Deletions cut 5 bases from V and 3 bases from J, with 25 bases between. Per germline, CDR1 SGHVS and CDR2 FQNEAQ. The CDR3 has 19 amino acids. DNA for the CDR3: TGTGCCAGCAGCCTCCCGGATGTGAATTTGAGATGGGCTAATGAAAAACTGTTTTTT. As protein: CASSLPDVNLRWANEKLFF.

The chain couples TRBV18 to TRBJ1-1; 7 nucleotides agree with TRBD1. The V gene's germline CDR1 is KGHSH and CDR2 LQKENI. V trimming: 3 bases; J trimming: 8 bases; junction bases outside the gene matches: 3. This CDR3 contains 12 residues. CDR3 sequence (DNA): TGTGCCAGCTCACCCTCGGACAGGGAAGCTTTCTTT. Translated: CASSPSDREAFF.

The table lists this clone with a few counts. The chain uses TRBV4-2 and TRBJ2-5; either TRBD1 or TRBD2 may fit D (6 bases each). Germline V gene data show CDR1 as LGHNA and CDR2 as YNFKEQ. Trimming removed 4 bases from V and 7 bases from J, with 16 bases in between. The length of the CDR3 is 14 residues. The CDR3 bases are TGTGCCAGCAGCCCCCCCGGGGGCGACGGGACCCAGTACTTC. Protein sequence: CASSPPGGDGTQYF.